These T cell receptor beta chains were read from a single sample in a study of T-cell memory formation after mild COVID-19. TCRdb independently ran MiXCR on the 5' RACE reads; one entry per CDR3 protein. Among 150,000 to 200,000 distinct CDR3 sequences, more than 14% were seen once, and the ten largest hold less than 15%. Sequencing was carried out using PBMCs or a T cell subset sorted from them (not recorded which). Receptors originate from an adult woman who had mild COVID-19 (a few samples of this study predate the infection). Cell type and time point are not known. The CDR3 runs from the conserved cysteine through the conserved F or W. A D gene is named only where the DNA matches it firmly. Clone size is given for some rows only: seen once, a few or many times, or a class if the clone is expanded.

V gene,J gene,clone size,D gene,CDR3 protein,CDR3 DNA
TRBV29-1,TRBJ2-6,-,-,CSVEDGFYPGGANVLTF,TGCAGCGTTGAGGACGGGTTCTACCCTGGTGGGGCCAACGTCCTGACTTTC
TRBV12-3/TRBV12-4,TRBJ1-1,many,-,CASSPGQGLEAFF,TGTGCCAGCAGCCCGGGGCAGGGACTTGAAGCTTTCTTT
TRBV4-2,TRBJ1-1,-,-,CASSQDGNTEAFF,TGTGCCAGCAGCCAAGACGGGAACACTGAAGCTTTCTTT
TRBV7-6,TRBJ2-1,few,-,CASSVDGRLGDYNEQFF,TGTGCCAGCAGCGTAGACGGTCGGCTAGGTGACTACAATGAGCAGTTCTTC
TRBV5-1,TRBJ2-7,once,TRBD2,CASKVDSGGTSYEQYF,TGCGCCAGCAAGGTAGATAGCGGGGGGACCTCCTACGAGCAGTACTTC
TRBV18,TRBJ2-1,-,TRBD1,CASLLTLGTADNEQFF,TGTGCCAGCTTACTCACATTGGGGACAGCCGACAATGAGCAGTTCTTC
TRBV4-2,TRBJ1-4,-,TRBD1,CASSQTTGRTANEKLFF,TGTGCCAGCAGCCAAACGACAGGGCGGACGGCTAATGAAAAACTGTTTTTT
TRBV20-1,TRBJ1-5,few,TRBD1,CLLRTGTGPACSNQPQHF,TGCCTCCTTAGGACCGGGACAGGTCCGGCTTGTAGCAATCAGCCCCAGCATTTT
TRBV7-9,TRBJ2-2,few,TRBD2,CASSGARLAGVTGELFF,TGTGCCAGCAGCGGAGCTCGACTAGCGGGAGTCACCGGGGAGCTGTTTTTT
TRBV27,TRBJ2-5,-,TRBD2,CASSFRYFSLTSGQETQYF,TGTGCCAGCAGTTTTCGCTATTTCAGCCTGACTAGCGGCCAAGAGACCCAGTACTTC
TRBV5-1,TRBJ2-5,-,-,CASSLAFIQETQYF,TGCGCCAGCAGCTTGGCCTTTATACAAGAGACCCAGTACTTC
TRBV15,TRBJ2-7,-,TRBD2,CATSRVRGEGTYEQYF,TGTGCCACCAGCAGAGTCCGGGGGGAGGGAACGTACGAGCAGTACTTC
TRBV29-1,TRBJ2-7,few,-,CSVTPEGVYEQYF,TGCAGCGTTACGCCCGAAGGAGTCTACGAGCAGTACTTC
TRBV12-3/TRBV12-4,TRBJ2-3,-,-,CASRRERRNLDTQYF,TGTGCCAGCAGGAGGGAGCGGAGGAATCTCGATACGCAGTATTTT
TRBV13,TRBJ1-1,-,-,CASSSGLNTEAFF,TGTGCCAGCAGCTCCGGACTGAACACTGAAGCTTTCTTT
TRBV29-1,TRBJ2-5,few,TRBD1,CSVQGAGETQYF,TGCAGCGTTCAGGGGGCTGGGGAGACCCAGTACTTC
TRBV12-3/TRBV12-4,TRBJ1-5,-,TRBD1,CASSPSDRGSNQPQHF,TGTGCCAGCAGTCCCTCCGACAGGGGGAGCAATCAGCCCCAGCATTTT
TRBV7-3,TRBJ2-2,-,-,CASSTPGLPRELFF,TGTGCCAGCAGCACACCAGGGCTACCTCGGGAGCTGTTTTTT
TRBV5-6,TRBJ2-1,few,-,CASSREGFREQFF,TGTGCCAGCAGCCGTGAGGGGTTTCGTGAGCAGTTCTTC
TRBV3-1,TRBJ2-2,-,TRBD1,CASSPVGRGQYTGELFF,TGTGCCAGCAGCCCTGTGGGCAGGGGGCAGTACACCGGGGAGCTGTTTTTT
TRBV9,TRBJ2-1,-,-,CASSLRRGGGYNEQFF,TGTGCCAGCAGCCTCCGAAGAGGGGGAGGATACAATGAGCAGTTCTTC
TRBV30,TRBJ1-2,few,-,CAWTTTPLVRGYTF,TGTGCCTGGACTACCACGCCACTAGTGCGGGGCTACACCTTC
TRBV6-4,TRBJ2-3,-,TRBD2,CASSATSGGGDTQYF,TGTGCCAGCAGCGCTACTAGCGGAGGAGGGGATACGCAGTATTTT
TRBV6-4,TRBJ2-3,few,-,CASSEDFGDTQYF,TGTGCCAGCAGTGAGGACTTCGGGGATACGCAGTATTTT
TRBV12-3/TRBV12-4,TRBJ1-1,few,-,CASSFPRGQNTEAFF,TGTGCCAGCAGTTTTCCCCGGGGGCAAAACACTGAAGCTTTCTTT
TRBV12-3/TRBV12-4,TRBJ2-1,-,-,CASHTGGNEQFF,TGTGCCAGTCATACCGGGGGCAATGAGCAGTTCTTC
TRBV5-1,TRBJ2-3,few,-,CASSFWGQLGDTQYF,TGCGCCAGCAGCTTTTGGGGCCAACTGGGGGATACGCAGTATTTT
TRBV7-8,TRBJ1-1,once,-,CASSLVLIGQDTEAFF,TGTGCCAGCAGCTTAGTTCTTATCGGGCAGGACACTGAAGCTTTCTTT
TRBV7-8,TRBJ2-7,-,-,CASSQRPPTYEQYF,TGTGCCAGCAGCCAGCGGCCGCCTACCTACGAGCAGTACTTC
TRBV7-9,TRBJ2-3,-,-,CASSLAWQVTDTQYF,TGTGCCAGCAGCTTAGCGTGGCAGGTGACAGATACGCAGTATTTT
TRBV7-8,TRBJ2-2,-,TRBD2,CASSLAVAGNTGELFF,TGTGCCAGCAGCTTAGCGGTAGCGGGAAACACCGGGGAGCTGTTTTTT
TRBV20-1,TRBJ1-1,few,-,CSASWEGGRTEAFF,TGCAGTGCTAGTTGGGAAGGGGGACGGACTGAAGCTTTCTTT
TRBV20-1,TRBJ1-2,few,-,CSSPHVGGGYGYTF,TGCAGTTCCCCACATGTGGGGGGCGGCTATGGCTACACCTTC
TRBV4-1,TRBJ2-7,few,TRBD1,CASSRDRAGHEQYF,TGCGCCAGCAGCCGCGACAGGGCGGGCCACGAGCAGTACTTC
TRBV20-1,TRBJ2-1,-,-,CSAPRQTRYNEQFF,TGCAGTGCTCCCCGACAGACCCGTTACAATGAGCAGTTCTTC
TRBV5-1,TRBJ2-2,-,TRBD1,CASSLSGTGTGELFF,TGCGCCAGCAGCTTGTCGGGGACAGGCACCGGGGAGCTGTTTTTT
TRBV5-1,TRBJ2-1,-,TRBD2,CASSLPRGVSEQFF,TGCGCCAGCAGCTTACCACGGGGGGTGAGTGAGCAGTTCTTC
TRBV5-1,TRBJ2-5,few,-,CASSLRGTDQETQYF,TGCGCCAGCAGCTTGCGTGGGACGGATCAAGAGACCCAGTACTTC
TRBV5-1,TRBJ1-2,few,-,CASSLEGALYGYTF,TGCGCCAGCAGCTTGGAAGGGGCTCTCTATGGCTACACCTTC
TRBV2,TRBJ2-4,few,-,CASSAPGLGKAKNIQYF,TGTGCCAGCAGTGCCCCGGGACTCGGGAAAGCCAAAAACATTCAGTACTTC
TRBV7-9,TRBJ2-7,-,TRBD1,CASSAGQAGYEQYF,TGTGCCAGCAGCGCCGGACAGGCTGGCTACGAGCAGTACTTC
TRBV2,TRBJ2-2,-,-,CASSSSGMWSTGELFF,TGTGCCAGCAGCTCCTCGGGTATGTGGAGCACCGGGGAGCTGTTTTTT
TRBV15,TRBJ1-2,few,-,CATSLGMASNYGYTF,TGTGCCACCAGCCTGGGGATGGCCTCTAACTATGGCTACACCTTC
TRBV27,TRBJ2-1,-,-,CASSLSSSFPGNEQFF,TGTGCCAGCAGTTTATCTTCTAGCTTCCCTGGGAATGAGCAGTTCTTC
TRBV27,TRBJ2-7,few,-,CASSLSDIYEQYF,TGTGCCAGCAGTCTTTCGGACATCTACGAGCAGTACTTC
TRBV29-1,TRBJ2-7,few,-,CSVEQQGYEQYF,TGCAGCGTTGAACAGCAGGGATACGAGCAGTACTTC
TRBV7-6,TRBJ2-5,-,-,CASSLDPAGGVTQYF,TGTGCCAGCAGCTTAGACCCAGCTGGCGGGGTGACCCAGTACTTC
TRBV6-1,TRBJ2-7,few,-,CASSESWTYEQYF,TGTGCCAGCAGTGAATCTTGGACCTACGAGCAGTACTTC
TRBV29-1,TRBJ2-5,-,-,CSVTGPTQETQYF,TGCAGCGTTACGGGACCCACACAAGAGACCCAGTACTTC
TRBV5-5,TRBJ2-7,few,-,CASSLGSGAHEQYF,TGTGCCAGCAGCTTGGGGTCAGGGGCCCACGAGCAGTACTTC